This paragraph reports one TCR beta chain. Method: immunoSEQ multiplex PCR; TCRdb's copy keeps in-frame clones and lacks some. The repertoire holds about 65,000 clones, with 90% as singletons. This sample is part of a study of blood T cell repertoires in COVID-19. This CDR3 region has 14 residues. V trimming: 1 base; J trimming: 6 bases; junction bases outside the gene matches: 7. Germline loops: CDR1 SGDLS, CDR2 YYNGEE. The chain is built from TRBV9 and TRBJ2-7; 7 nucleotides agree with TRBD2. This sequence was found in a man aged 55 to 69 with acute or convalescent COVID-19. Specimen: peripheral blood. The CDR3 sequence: CASSVLGGSGEQYF. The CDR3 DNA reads TGTGCCAGCAGCGTACTGGGAGGGTCTGGCGAGCAGTACTTC.